The entry below describes one TCR beta chain. Its target is unknown. This sample is part of a study of identical twins. Findings and limits, study-wide: Interpretation of the results relied on cross-sectional statistical analysis and not on following the same donors.

TCRdb called the 5' RACE reads again in MiXCR, with one record for every CDR3 protein. The sample shows 420,000 or so distinct CDR3 sequences, 15% to 20% of them seen only once. Germline CDR1 is SGDLS and CDR2 is YYNGEE. V lost 0 bases and J 5 bases, leaving 12 bases between the germline ends. The length of the CDR3 is 15 residues. The clonotype was recovered from a man between 45 and 60 years old in good health. Material for sequencing was naive T cells sorted from blood. The V call is TRBV9, the J call TRBJ2-1; D possibly corresponds to TRBD2 (6 bases). CDR3 region: CASSVGRTIDNEQFF. CDR3 nucleotides: TGTGCCAGCAGCGTAGGTAGGACTATCGACAATGAGCAGTTCTTC.